This TCR beta chain appears in the sequencing data of a study of CD8 T cells in ankylosing spondylitis. This clonotype was detected only a few times. Its cognate antigen is unknown. For TCR beta, libraries came from quantitative 5'-RACE with molecular barcodes. Each CDR3 protein is one row after TCRdb ran MiXCR on the 5' RACE reads. The table has 150,000 to 200,000 distinct CDR3 sequences, under 35% seen once. Germline CDR1 and CDR2: DFQATT and SNEGSKA (reference sequence). The CDR3 runs 11 residues. J gave up 13 bases and V 4 bases, and 6 bases lay outside the gene matches. Study results and limitations: Disease-linked clones had a CD8+ phenotype and relatively low frequency in peripheral blood. Among TCR beta sequences, a motif of eight or nine highly homologous variants appeared characteristic of ankylosing spondylitis blood. Clones linked to disease were reported to show significant enrichment in matched ankylosing spondylitis synovial fluid.

The chain has TRBV20-1 and TRBJ2-1, with TRBD2 matching 8 bases. Specimen: synovial fluid, either unsorted or a sorted T cell fraction (not recorded which). This receptor was obtained from a male donor with ankylosing spondylitis. The CDR3 reads CSANQREPQFF. CDR3 DNA: TGCAGTGCTAACCAGCGGGAGCCTCAGTTCTTC.